This record concerns one T cell receptor beta chain sequence. The antigen remains unidentified. Germline V CDR1 and CDR2: MGHRA, YSYEKL. The CDR3 spans 16 residues. V lost 3 bases and J lost 5, with 19 bases in between. The data belong to a study of CD8 T cells in Susac syndrome. The study, taken as a whole, reports: As the study acknowledged, the number of individuals in its TCR sequencing and HLA analysis was relatively small.

The authors sequenced TCR beta from blood CD8+ and CD4+ T cells. While CD8+ and CD4+ T cells were isolated negatively, TEMRA cells were enriched by FACS. Reverse transcription of roughly 0.5 to 1 ug RNA was carried out with random hexamers. A multiplex approach, immunoSEQ multiplex PCR, amplified TCR beta CDR3 across 54 Vbeta and 13 Jbeta. TCRdb redid the calling of the immunoSEQ multiplex PCR reads with MiXCR, one entry per CDR3 protein. Of about 290,000 distinct CDR3 sequences detected, roughly 85% appear once; the ten largest clones hold 0.21%. The specimen was CD8+ T cells from PBMCs. The chain combines TRBV4-1 with TRBJ2-5; possibly TRBD1 for D (5 bases). This receptor was identified in a human donor with multiple sclerosis. CDR3 nucleotides: TGCGCCAGCAGCCAGATGGGGCAAGGGCACGGGGAGACCCAGTACTTC. It encodes CASSQMGQGHGETQYF.